This T cell receptor beta chain was documented in a study of cytomegalovirus exposure and HLA in healthy donors. Whole-study context: The roughly 100 million unique TCR beta sequences, from around 200 million T cells, were found by an earlier analysis. A preliminary data release comprised around 85 million unique TCRs obtained from HLA-typed donors.

Primers for the PCR totalled 60 Vbeta and 13 Jbeta. TCRdb's table, derived via immunoSEQ multiplex PCR, lists solely in-frame clones and lacks some. This sample has about 130,000 clones, with about 74% found just once. Germline CDR1 LNHDA, CDR2 SQIVND (reference sequence). V lost 1 base and J 8 bases, leaving 8 bases between the germline ends. This CDR3 spans 12 amino acids. What was sequenced was PBMCs. This sequence originates from a man aged 35 to 55 in good health and CMV-seronegative. This chain connects TRBV19 to TRBJ1-2; D gene unclear. The CDR3 sequence is CASSIGEGGYTF. The CDR3 DNA is TGTGCCAGTAGTATAGGTGAGGGAGGCTACACCTTC.